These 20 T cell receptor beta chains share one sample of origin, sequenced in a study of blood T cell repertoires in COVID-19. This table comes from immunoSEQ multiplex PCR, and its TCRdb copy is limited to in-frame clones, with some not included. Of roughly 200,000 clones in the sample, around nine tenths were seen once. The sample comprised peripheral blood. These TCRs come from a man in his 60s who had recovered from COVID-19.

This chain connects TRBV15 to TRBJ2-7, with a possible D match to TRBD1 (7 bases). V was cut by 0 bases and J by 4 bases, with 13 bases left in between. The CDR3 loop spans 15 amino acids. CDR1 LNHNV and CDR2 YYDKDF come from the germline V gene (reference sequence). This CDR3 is CATSRDAGQRYEQYF. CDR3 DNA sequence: TGTGCCACCAGCAGAGATGCGGGACAGCGGTACGAGCAGTACTTC. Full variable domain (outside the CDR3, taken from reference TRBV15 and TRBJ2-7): DAMVIQNPRYQVTQFGKPVTLSCSQTLNHNVMYWYQQKSSQAPKLLFHYYDKDFNNEADTPDNFQSRRPNTSFCFLDIRSPGLGDTAMYLCATSRDAGQRYEQYFGPGTRLTVT.

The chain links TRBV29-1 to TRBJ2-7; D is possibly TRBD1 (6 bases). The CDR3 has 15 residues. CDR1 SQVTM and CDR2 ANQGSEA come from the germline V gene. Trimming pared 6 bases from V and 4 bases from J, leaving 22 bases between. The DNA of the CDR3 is TGCAGCGTCGAGGGTGGCAGGGGCCTGTCGTACGAGCAGTACTTC. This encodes CSVEGGRGLSYEQYF.

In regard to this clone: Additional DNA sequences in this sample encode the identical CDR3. The CDR3 DNA reads as TGTGCCAGCAGTTCCCTTTACGAGCAGTACTTC. As protein: CASSSLYEQYF. The chain has TRBV6-2 or TRBV6-3 and TRBJ2-7; D is undetermined. Trimming removed 4 bases at V and 4 bases at J, with 5 bases between. CDR3 length: 11 amino acids. Germline V gene sequence: CDR1 MNHEY, CDR2 SVGEGT.

The chain's CDR3 is CATSGGLAGFNEQFF. In DNA, the CDR3 is TGTGCCACCAGTGGTGGACTAGCGGGGTTCAATGAGCAGTTCTTC. The genes are TRBV24-1 and TRBJ2-1, with TRBD2 matching over 12 bases. The CDR3 extends over 15 amino acids. The trim removed 5 bases at V and 6 bases at J, leaving 4 bases unmatched. CDR1 is KGHDR, CDR2 SFDVKD, per germline.

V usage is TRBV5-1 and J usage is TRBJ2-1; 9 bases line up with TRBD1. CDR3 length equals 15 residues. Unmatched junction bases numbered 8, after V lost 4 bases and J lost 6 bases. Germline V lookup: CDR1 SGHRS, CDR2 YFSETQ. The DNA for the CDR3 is TGCGCCAGCAGCACCGGGACAGGGTCGGTCAATGAGCAGTTCTTC. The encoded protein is CASSTGTGSVNEQFF.

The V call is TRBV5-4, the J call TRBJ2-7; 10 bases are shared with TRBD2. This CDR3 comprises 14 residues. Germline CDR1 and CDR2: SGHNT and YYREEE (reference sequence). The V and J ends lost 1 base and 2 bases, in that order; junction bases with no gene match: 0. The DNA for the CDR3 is TGTGCCAGCAGCTTGCTAGCGGGAGCCTACGAGCAGTACTTC. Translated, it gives CASSLLAGAYEQYF.

In nucleotides, the CDR3 is TGTGCCAGCAAAGGGGGAGGGGTTGATGTTGGCTACACCTTC. Encoded protein: CASKGGGVDVGYTF. This chain uses TRBV5-4 with TRBJ1-2; D may be TRBD1 (6 bases). Looked up from germline, CDR1 is SGHNT and CDR2 is YYREEE (reference sequence). The CDR3 has 14 amino acids. Trimming took 6 bases from V and 7 from J, leaving 19 bases between them.

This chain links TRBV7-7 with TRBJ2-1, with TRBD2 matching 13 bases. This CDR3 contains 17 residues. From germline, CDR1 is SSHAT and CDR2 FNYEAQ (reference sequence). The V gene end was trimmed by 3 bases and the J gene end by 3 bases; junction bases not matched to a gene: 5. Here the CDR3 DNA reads TGTGCCAGCAGCTTTTGGACTAGCGGGGGCTTCTACAATGAGCAGTTCTTC. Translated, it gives CASSFWTSGGFYNEQFF.

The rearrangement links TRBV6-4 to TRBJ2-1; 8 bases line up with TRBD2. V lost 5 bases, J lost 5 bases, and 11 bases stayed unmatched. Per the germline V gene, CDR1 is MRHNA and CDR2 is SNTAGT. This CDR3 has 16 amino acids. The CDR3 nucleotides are TGTGCCAGCAGTACCGGGTGGAGCGGGAGCCACAATGAGCAGTTCTTC. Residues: CASSTGWSGSHNEQFF.

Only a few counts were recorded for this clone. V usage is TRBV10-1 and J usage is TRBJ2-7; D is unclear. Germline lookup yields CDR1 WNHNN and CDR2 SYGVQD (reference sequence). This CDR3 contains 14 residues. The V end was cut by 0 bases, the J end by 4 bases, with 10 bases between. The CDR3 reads CASSESVSVYEQYF. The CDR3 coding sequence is TGCGCCAGCAGTGAGTCGGTCAGTGTGTACGAGCAGTACTTC.

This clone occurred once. The CDR3 protein is CASSRVGTSGGGPDNEQFF. The CDR3 DNA reads as TGCGCCAGCAGCAGGGTGGGGACTAGCGGGGGTGGTCCGGACAATGAGCAGTTCTTC. The chain joins TRBV5-1 to TRBJ2-1; 14 bases agree with TRBD2. This CDR3 is 19 amino acids long. Germline V lookup: CDR1 SGHRS, CDR2 YFSETQ. Unmatched junction bases numbered 14, after V lost 4 bases and J lost 5 bases. The full variable domain, rest sourced from reference TRBV5-1 and TRBJ2-1, is KAGVTQTPRYLIKTRGQQVTLSCSPISGHRSVSWYQQTPGQGLQFLFEYFSETQRNKGNFPGRFSGRQFSNSRSEMNVSTLELGDSALYLCASSRVGTSGGGPDNEQFFGPGTRLTVL.

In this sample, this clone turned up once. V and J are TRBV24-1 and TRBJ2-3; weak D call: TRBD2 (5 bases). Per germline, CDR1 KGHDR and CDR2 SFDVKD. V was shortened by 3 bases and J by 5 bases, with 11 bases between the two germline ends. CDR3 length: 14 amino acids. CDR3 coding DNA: TGTGCCACCAGTGATCATTCGGCGGGAGATACGCAGTATTTT. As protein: CATSDHSAGDTQYF.

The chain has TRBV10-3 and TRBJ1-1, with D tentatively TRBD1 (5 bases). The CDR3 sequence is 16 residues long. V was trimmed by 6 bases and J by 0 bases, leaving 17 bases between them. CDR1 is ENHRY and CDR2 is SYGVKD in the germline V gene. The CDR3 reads CAIRDNDLPMNTEAFF. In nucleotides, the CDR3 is TGTGCCATCAGGGACAACGACCTCCCTATGAACACTGAAGCTTTCTTT.

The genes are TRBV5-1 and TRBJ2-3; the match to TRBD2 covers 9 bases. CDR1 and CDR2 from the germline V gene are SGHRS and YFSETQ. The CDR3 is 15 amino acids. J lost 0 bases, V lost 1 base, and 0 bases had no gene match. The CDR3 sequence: CASSLLAGSTDTQYF. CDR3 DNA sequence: TGCGCCAGCAGCTTGCTAGCGGGAAGCACAGATACGCAGTATTTT.

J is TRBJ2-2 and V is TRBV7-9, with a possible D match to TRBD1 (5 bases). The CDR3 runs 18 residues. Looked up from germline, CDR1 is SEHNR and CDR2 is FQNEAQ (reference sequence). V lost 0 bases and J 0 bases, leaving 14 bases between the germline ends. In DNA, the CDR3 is TGTGCCAGCAGCTTAGCGAGACAGCACGGCGCGAACACCGGGGAGCTGTTTTTT. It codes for CASSLARQHGANTGELFF.

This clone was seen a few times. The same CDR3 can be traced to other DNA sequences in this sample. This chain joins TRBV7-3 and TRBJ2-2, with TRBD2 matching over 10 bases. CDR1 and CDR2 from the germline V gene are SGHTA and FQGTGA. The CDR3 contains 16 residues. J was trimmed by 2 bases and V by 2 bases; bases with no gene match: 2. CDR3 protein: CASSLVAGGNTGELFF. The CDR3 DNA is TGTGCCAGCAGCTTAGTAGCGGGAGGTAACACCGGGGAGCTGTTTTTT.

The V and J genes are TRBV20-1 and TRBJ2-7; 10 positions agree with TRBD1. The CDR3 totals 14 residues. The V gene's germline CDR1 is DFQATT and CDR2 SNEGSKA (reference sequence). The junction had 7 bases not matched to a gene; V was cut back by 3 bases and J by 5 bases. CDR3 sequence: CSASGGTGVNEQYF. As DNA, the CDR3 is TGCAGTGCTAGTGGGGGGACAGGGGTGAACGAGCAGTACTTC.

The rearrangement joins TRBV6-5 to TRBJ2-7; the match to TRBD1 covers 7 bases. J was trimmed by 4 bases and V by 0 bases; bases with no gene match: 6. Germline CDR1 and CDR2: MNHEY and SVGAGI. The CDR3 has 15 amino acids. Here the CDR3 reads CASSYSLTGDYEQYF. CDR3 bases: TGTGCCAGCAGTTACTCACTAACAGGGGATTACGAGCAGTACTTC.

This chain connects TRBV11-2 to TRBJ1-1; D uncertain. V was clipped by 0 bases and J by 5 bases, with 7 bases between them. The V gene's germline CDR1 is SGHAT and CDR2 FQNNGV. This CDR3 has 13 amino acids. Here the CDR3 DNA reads TGTGCCAGCAGCTTAGATCAGTCGACTGAAGCTTTCTTT. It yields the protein CASSLDQSTEAFF.

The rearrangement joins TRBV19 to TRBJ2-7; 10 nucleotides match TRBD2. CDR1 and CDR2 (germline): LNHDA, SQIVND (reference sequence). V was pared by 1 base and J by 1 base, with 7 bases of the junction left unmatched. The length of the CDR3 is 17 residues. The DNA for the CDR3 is TGTGCCAGTAGTATAGCAGGTCTAGCGGGGGAATCCTACGAGCAGTACTTC. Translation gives CASSIAGLAGESYEQYF. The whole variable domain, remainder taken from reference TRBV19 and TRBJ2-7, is DGGITQSPKYLFRKEGQNVTLSCEQNLNHDAMYWYRQDPGQGLRLIYYSQIVNDFQKGDIAEGYSVSREKKESFPLTVTSAQKNPTAFYLCASSIAGLAGESYEQYFGPGTRLTVT.